These 22 T cell receptor beta chains originate from one sample sequenced in a study of blood T cell repertoires in COVID-19. Libraries were prepared by immunoSEQ multiplex PCR; TCRdb keeps only in-frame clonotypes and omits some of them. The profile shows under 25,000 clones, roughly 80% of them singletons. The sample comprised peripheral blood. The receptors were gathered from a woman older than 75 with acute or convalescent COVID-19.

This chain uses TRBV24-1 with TRBJ2-5, with 8 nucleotides matching TRBD1. The CDR3 extends over 16 amino acids. In germline, CDR1 is KGHDR, CDR2 SFDVKD. V shed 3 bases, J shed 3 bases, and the junction held 8 bases outside the gene matches. DNA for the CDR3: TGTGCCACCAGTGATCCGGGACAGGCGAAAAAAGAGACCCAGTACTTC. Protein product: CATSDPGQAKKETQYF.

The CDR3 here is CASSPGTGRTGNTIYF. The CDR3 nucleotides read TGTGCCAGCAGCCCCGGGACAGGGAGGACAGGAAACACCATATATTTT. This sequence joins TRBV5-4 and TRBJ1-3; 9 bases agree with TRBD1. With 4 bases clipped from V and 4 bases from J, the junction kept 9 bases outside the gene matches. CDR1 and CDR2 from the germline V gene are SGHNT and YYREEE (reference sequence). This CDR3 has 16 residues. The full variable domain, with the rest looked up from reference TRBV5-4 and TRBJ1-3, is ETGVTQSPTHLIKTRGQQVTLRCSSQSGHNTVSWYQQALGQGPQFIFQYYREEENGRGNFPPRFSGLQFPNYSSELNVNALELDDSALYLCASSPGTGRTGNTIYFGEGSWLTVV.

The chain couples TRBV5-1 to TRBJ2-1; possibly TRBD1 for D (6 bases). There are 15 residues in the CDR3. V lost 3 bases to trimming and J lost 4 bases, with 14 bases between them. CDR1 is SGHRS, CDR2 YFSETQ, per germline. The CDR3 coding sequence is TGCGCCAGCAGCTCGGGACAACCTAGTTACAATGAGCAGTTCTTC. Translated: CASSSGQPSYNEQFF.

This clone was recorded once. The chain employs TRBV4-2 and TRBJ1-1, with D uncertain. Germline CDR1 is LGHNA and CDR2 is YNFKEQ. Trimming cost V 7 bases and J 1 base, with 10 bases left between them. The CDR3 has 13 amino acids. The CDR3 spells CASTGEENTEAFF. The CDR3 region has the DNA TGTGCCAGCACGGGTGAGGAGAACACTGAAGCTTTCTTT.

This clone was seen only a few times. The rearrangement uses TRBV9 and TRBJ1-3; D is undetermined. The CDR3 has 14 residues. V lost 7 bases and J lost 0, with 11 bases in between. The V gene's germline CDR1 is SGDLS and CDR2 YYNGEE. The CDR3 protein is CASSTSTSGNTIYF. The CDR3 DNA reads as TGTGCCAGCTCTACTAGCACCTCTGGAAACACCATATATTTT.

This chain joins TRBV19 and TRBJ1-5; a possible D gene is TRBD1 (6 bases). Germline V gives CDR1 LNHDA, CDR2 SQIVND (reference sequence). V gave up 6 bases and J gave up 2 bases, with 17 bases separating them. The length of the CDR3 is 16 residues. CDR3 amino acids: CASSPLEGGRNQPQHF. For the CDR3, the DNA is TGTGCCAGTAGCCCATTGGAGGGGGGGCGCAATCAGCCCCAGCATTTT.

V is TRBV5-4 and J is TRBJ1-2, with 8 bases matching TRBD1. The CDR3 totals 14 residues. Germline V CDR1 and CDR2: SGHNT, YYREEE (reference sequence). J gave up 6 bases and V 4 bases, and 8 bases lay outside the gene matches. CDR3 sequence: CASSNLDRVDGYTF. In DNA form, the CDR3 reads TGTGCCAGCAGCAACCTGGACAGGGTAGATGGCTACACCTTC.

The DNA for the CDR3 is TGTGCCAGCACCGTCCTCGTCGAGGACACTGAAGCTTTCTTT. Translation gives CASTVLVEDTEAFF. J is TRBJ1-1 and V is TRBV11-2; the D is unclear. The CDR3 runs to 14 residues. V shed 7 bases and J shed 3 bases, with 15 bases lying between them. The germline V gene encodes CDR1 SGHAT and CDR2 FQNNGV.

V is TRBV20-1 and J is TRBJ1-1; 9 bases are a match to TRBD1. CDR3 length: 15 amino acids. J gave up 3 bases and V 3 bases, and 8 bases lay outside the gene matches. Per the germline V gene, CDR1 is DFQATT and CDR2 is SNEGSKA (reference sequence). In DNA, the CDR3 is TGCAGTGCTAGTCCGTCGGACAGGGGAGACACTGAAGCTTTCTTT. The encoded protein is CSASPSDRGDTEAFF.

This chain uses TRBV10-3 with TRBJ1-4; unclear D gene. V dropped 6 bases and J dropped 1 base, with 12 bases sitting between them. The CDR3 totals 15 residues. CDR1 ENHRY and CDR2 SYGVKD come from the germline V gene. Written as DNA, the CDR3 is TGTGCCATCAGGTCGGAGGAGGGAACTAATGAAAAACTGTTTTTT. Translated: CAIRSEEGTNEKLFF.

J is TRBJ1-4 and V is TRBV5-1; unclear D gene. V dropped 0 bases and J dropped 5 bases, with 8 bases sitting between them. The CDR3 extends over 14 amino acids. Germline values: CDR1 SGHRS, CDR2 YFSETQ. The CDR3 region has the DNA TGCGCCAGCAGCTTGGAACAGCTGAATGAAAAACTGTTTTTT. Translation: CASSLEQLNEKLFF.

This chain uses TRBV2 with TRBJ1-5; a weak D match, TRBD1 (5 bases). The CDR3 is made up of 14 amino acids. V was cut by 7 bases and J by 3 bases, with 13 bases left in between. Germline V gene sequence: CDR1 SNHLY, CDR2 FYNNEI. Here the CDR3 reads CASMRGGDNQPQHF. The CDR3 DNA reads as TGTGCCAGCATGAGGGGAGGCGACAATCAGCCCCAGCATTTT.

This clone was seen a handful of times. The rearrangement joins TRBV19 to TRBJ1-1; D unresolved. Germline assignment: CDR1 LNHDA and CDR2 SQIVND (reference sequence). The V end was cut by 6 bases, the J end by 1 base, with 15 bases between. The CDR3 runs to 15 residues. The CDR3, as DNA: TGTGCCAGTAGCTGGGCCCCCCCGAGGAACACTGAAGCTTTCTTT. Protein: CASSWAPPRNTEAFF.

The genes are TRBV15 and TRBJ2-7, with 12 bases that match TRBD1. The V gene end was trimmed by 0 bases and the J gene end by 7 bases; junction bases not matched to a gene: 7. The germline gives CDR1 LNHNV, CDR2 YYDKDF (reference sequence). This CDR3 spans 16 amino acids. CDR3 DNA: TGTGCCACCAGCAGAGATCTGGGACAGGGGGCGAGAGAGCAGTACTTC. It codes for CATSRDLGQGAREQYF.

The V gene is TRBV21-1, the J gene TRBJ2-7; the table's D call of TRBD1 was not tested on the DNA. TRBV21-1 is a pseudogene locus. The CDR3 is 13 amino acids. CDR3 sequence reads: CATRFGTAYEQYF. The CDR3 bases are TGTGCCACCCGATTCGGGACAGCCTACGAGCAGTACTTC.

The rearrangement uses TRBV7-8 and TRBJ2-3; 11 bases align to TRBD2. The CDR3 length is 16 residues. Germline CDR1 SGHVS, CDR2 FQNEAQ. V was pared by 4 bases and J by 3 bases, with 6 bases of the junction left unmatched. In nucleotides, the CDR3 is TGTGCCAGCAGCTATGGTGCTAGCGGGGGGACAGATACGCAGTATTTT. This encodes CASSYGASGGTDTQYF. The full variable domain, with the rest looked up from reference TRBV7-8 and TRBJ2-3, is GAGVSQSPRYKVAKRGQDVALRCDPISGHVSLFWYQQALGQGPEFLTYFQNEAQLDKSGLPSDRFFAERPEGSVSTLKIQRTQQEDSAVYLCASSYGASGGTDTQYFGPGTRLTVL.

This clone was seen more than once but under ten times. The chain has TRBV6-6 and TRBJ1-1, with a weak D call TRBD1 (5 bases). CDR1 and CDR2 (germline): MNHNY, SVGAGI (reference sequence). V was clipped by 5 bases and J by 2 bases, with 12 bases between them. The CDR3 consists of 14 residues. CDR3 bases: TGTGCCAGCAGTACTTCCGGGGGAAACACTGAAGCTTTCTTT. It is translated as CASSTSGGNTEAFF.

This clone was detected only once. The rearrangement uses TRBV27 and TRBJ1-5; 7 bases agree with TRBD1. This CDR3 region has 14 residues. Germline assignment: CDR1 MNHEY and CDR2 SMNVEV (reference sequence). After removal of 4 bases from V and 4 bases from J, the junction contained 4 bases not matched to a gene. CDR3 nucleotides: TGTGCCAGCAGTTCGCAGACAGGGAATCAGCCCCAGCATTTT. This sequence encodes CASSSQTGNQPQHF.

CDR3 DNA: TGCGCCAGCAGCTTAGGGACTAGCGGGATCTTCAGCTCCTACAATGAGCAGTTCTTC. This gives the protein CASSLGTSGIFSSYNEQFF. The rearrangement joins TRBV5-1 to TRBJ2-1; 13 nucleotides agree with TRBD2. From germline, CDR1 is SGHRS and CDR2 YFSETQ. The CDR3 is 19 residues long. V shed 2 bases, J shed 0 bases, and the junction held 8 bases outside the gene matches. The full variable domain, with the rest looked up from reference TRBV5-1 and TRBJ2-1, is KAGVTQTPRYLIKTRGQQVTLSCSPISGHRSVSWYQQTPGQGLQFLFEYFSETQRNKGNFPGRFSGRQFSNSRSEMNVSTLELGDSALYLCASSLGTSGIFSSYNEQFFGPGTRLTVL.

This clone was counted a few times. The rearrangement uses TRBV5-6 and TRBJ1-1; the D is unclear. The CDR3 spans 12 residues. Trimming removed 1 base at V and 11 bases at J, with 12 bases between. Germline V CDR1 and CDR2: SGHDT, YYEEEE. CDR3 DNA: TGTGCCAGCAGCTTGTCCGGGTTCTTGGCTTTCTTT. Translation: CASSLSGFLAFF.

This chain uses TRBV19 with TRBJ2-1; D not certain. Germline-derived CDR1 and CDR2 are LNHDA and SQIVND (reference sequence). This CDR3 region has 13 residues. Trimming shortened V by 3 bases and J by 8 bases, and 11 bases separated the two germline ends. The DNA of the CDR3 is TGTGCCAGTAGTATCCAGTCTGGGCATGAGCAGTTCTTC. Translating gives CASSIQSGHEQFF. Together with reference TRBV19 and TRBJ2-1, the CDR3 gives the full variable domain: DGGITQSPKYLFRKEGQNVTLSCEQNLNHDAMYWYRQDPGQGLRLIYYSQIVNDFQKGDIAEGYSVSREKKESFPLTVTSAQKNPTAFYLCASSIQSGHEQFFGPGTRLTVL.

This chain joins TRBV6-5 and TRBJ2-3, with 8 bases identical to TRBD1. The V segment lost 9 bases and the J segment 0 bases; nucleotides outside the gene matches: 5. Per the germline V gene, CDR1 is MNHEY and CDR2 is SVGAGI. This CDR3 region has 14 residues. The CDR3 spells CASRTGFSTDTQYF. CDR3 in DNA: TGTGCCAGTCGGACAGGGTTTAGCACAGATACGCAGTATTTT.